This is a list of T cell receptor beta chains from one sample in a study of tissue T cells after allogeneic stem cell transplantation. The assay was immunoSEQ multiplex PCR, and TCRdb's table has in-frame clones only and misses some. This sample yields some 43,000 clones, of which more than 90% are seen a single time; roughly 3.8% belongs to the top ten. Sequencing used blood, obtained before transplantation. These receptors were collected from a woman aged 40 to 75 who later had graft-versus-host disease after an allogeneic stem cell transplant. Both conserved end residues are part of each CDR3. Fields, in order: V gene, CDR3 protein.

>TRBV28
CASSGGPDYGYTF
>TRBV4-3
CASSQDPSGSSHEQYF
>TRBV6-5
CASRGPSINSPLHF
>TRBV9
CASSATGTSGNTIYF
>TRBV5-5
CASSLVAYTGELFF
>TRBV19
CASTDIRTGAKLSGANVLTF
>TRBV7-2
CASSLYVANTGELFF
>TRBV9
CASSVGGTSNYEQYF
>TRBV7-2
CASSLGFSNQPQHF
>TRBV28
CASSPTTSSGANVLTF
>TRBV30
CAWSAQGYPRYGYTF
>TRBV7-9
CASSPPAFDYGYTF
>TRBV3-1/TRBV3-2
CASSQDRLVPGYTF
>TRBV7-2
CASSLQSASGANVLTF
>TRBV4-2
CASSQGSGTSNTGELFF
>TRBV7-8
CASSNLQGADSYEQYF
>TRBV13
CASSPQGGNYGYTF
>TRBV27
CASSLLAPLGDEQFF
>TRBV11-2
CASSLVVSYTGELFF
>TRBV7-3
CASSPETGGYTF
>TRBV27
CASWGTTTSGNTIYF
>TRBV28
CASSFNRVSEKLFF
>TRBV5-1
CASSLTSGIRDEQFF
>TRBV30
CAWSVLGLVANTGELFF
>TRBV6-6
CASKRSSGTGSKEQYF
>TRBV3-1/TRBV3-2
CASSSRGPGEQYF
>TRBV6-5
CASSSGGNQPQHF